This TCR beta chain was found in a study of PD-L1 blockade in urothelial cancer. Across the study: Specimens of blood held a median count of roughly 130,000 T cells.

A word on this clone: Its target is unknown.

Study-wide results and caveats: Stronger expansion of tumor-associated clones in blood at 3 weeks distinguished durable-benefit patients.

Every patient provided from 1 to 8 samples, collected pretreatment and on-treatment. The ends lost 4 bases at V and 4 bases at J; junction bases unmatched: 10. Germline V gene lookup returns CDR1 SGHRS and CDR2 YFSETQ. This CDR3 contains 15 residues. Only in-frame clones appear in the TCRdb table, and some are missing; sequencing was by immunoSEQ multiplex PCR. The table lists tens of thousands of clones, around 80% of them singletons, with about 2.1% in the top ten. The starting material was PBMCs, obtained around atezolizumab (anti-PD-L1) treatment. This sequence joins TRBV5-1 and TRBJ1-1; 7 bases are a match to TRBD1. This TCR was sampled from a man aged 50 or older with urothelial cancer. This CDR3 is CASSSTGERVTEAFF. The CDR3 region has the DNA TGCGCCAGCAGCAGTACAGGGGAGAGAGTCACTGAAGCTTTCTTT.